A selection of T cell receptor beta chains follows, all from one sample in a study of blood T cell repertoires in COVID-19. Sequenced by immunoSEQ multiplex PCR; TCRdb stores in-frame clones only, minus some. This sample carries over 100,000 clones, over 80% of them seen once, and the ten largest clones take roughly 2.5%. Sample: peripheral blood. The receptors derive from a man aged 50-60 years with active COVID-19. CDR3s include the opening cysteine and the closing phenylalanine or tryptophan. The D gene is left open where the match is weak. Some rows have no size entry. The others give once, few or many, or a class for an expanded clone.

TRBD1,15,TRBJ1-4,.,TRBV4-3,CASSHPQGGNEKLFF,TGCGCCAGCAGCCACCCACAGGGGGGAAATGAAAAACTGTTTTTT
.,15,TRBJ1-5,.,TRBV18,CASSSETGKGQPQHF,TGTGCCAGCTCATCCGAAACAGGGAAAGGGCAGCCCCAGCATTTT
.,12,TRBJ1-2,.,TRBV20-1,CSASGGYHGYTF,TGCAGTGCTAGTGGAGGGTACCATGGCTACACCTTC
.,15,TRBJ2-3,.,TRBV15,CATSREDTATDTQYF,TGTGCCACCAGCAGAGAGGACACAGCAACAGATACGCAGTATTTT
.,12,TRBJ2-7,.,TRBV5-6,CASSGLGGEQYF,TGTGCCAGCAGTGGACTGGGGGGCGAGCAGTACTTC
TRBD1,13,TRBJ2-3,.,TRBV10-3,CATWTGVTDTQYF,TGTGCCACCTGGACAGGGGTGACAGATACGCAGTATTTT
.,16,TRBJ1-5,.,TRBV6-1,CASSEGATTSNQPQHF,TGTGCCAGCAGTGAAGGGGCAACAACATCGAATCAGCCCCAGCATTTT
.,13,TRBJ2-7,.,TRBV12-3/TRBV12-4,CASSFGQSYEQYF,TGTGCCAGCAGTTTTGGGCAGTCCTACGAGCAGTACTTC
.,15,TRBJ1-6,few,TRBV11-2,CASSLGRDIGLPLHF,TGTGCCAGCAGCTTAGGCCGGGACATAGGGTTACCCCTCCACTTT
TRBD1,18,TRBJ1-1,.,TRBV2,CASTLDRGTVKGSKGAFF,TGTGCCAGCACTCTTGATCGTGGGACAGTAAAGGGGTCGAAGGGAGCTTTCTTT
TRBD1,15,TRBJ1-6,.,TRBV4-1,CASSHPRGRDSPLHF,TGCGCCAGCAGCCACCCCAGGGGGCGAGATTCACCCCTCCACTTT
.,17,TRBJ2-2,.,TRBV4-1,CASSPVSRTSNTGELFF,TGCGCCAGCAGCCCCGTTAGTAGGACATCGAACACCGGGGAGCTGTTTTTT
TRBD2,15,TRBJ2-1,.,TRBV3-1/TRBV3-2,CASSPSGGAVGEQFF,TGTGCCAGCAGCCCTAGCGGGGGGGCCGTAGGGGAGCAGTTCTTC
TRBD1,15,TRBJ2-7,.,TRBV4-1,CASSHKTGGNYEQYF,TGCGCCAGCAGTCACAAGACAGGGGGGAACTACGAGCAGTACTTC
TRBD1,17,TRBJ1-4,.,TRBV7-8,CASSLFPRGGLGEKLFF,TGTGCCAGCAGCTTATTTCCACGAGGGGGCTTAGGTGAAAAACTGTTTTTT
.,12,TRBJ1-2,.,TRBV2,CASRELTGHYTF,TGTGCCAGCAGGGAGTTGACAGGCCACTACACCTTC
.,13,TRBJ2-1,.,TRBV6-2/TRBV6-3,CASSRLVVGKQFF,TGTGCCAGCAGCCGACTAGTGGTCGGTAAGCAGTTCTTC
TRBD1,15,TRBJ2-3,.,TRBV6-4,CASSDTRGQGSAQYF,TGTGCCAGCAGTGACACCCGGGGACAGGGCTCTGCGCAGTATTTT
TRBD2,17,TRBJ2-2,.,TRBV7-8,CASSYAPPGGLVGELFF,TGTGCCAGCAGCTACGCGCCTCCGGGGGGGCTGGTCGGGGAGCTGTTTTTT
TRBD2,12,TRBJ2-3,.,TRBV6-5,CAGGDAPDTQYF,TGTGCCGGGGGGGACGCCCCAGATACGCAGTATTTT
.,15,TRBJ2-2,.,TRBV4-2,CASSRGASNTGELFF,TGTGCCAGCAGCCGTGGGGCCTCGAACACCGGGGAGCTGTTTTTT
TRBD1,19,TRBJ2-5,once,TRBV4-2,CASSQERQRGLGDQETQYF,TGTGCCAGCAGCCAAGAAAGACAGAGGGGGCTAGGTGACCAAGAGACCCAGTACTTC
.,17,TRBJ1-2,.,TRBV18,CASSPSKQGIGYYGYTF,TGTGCCAGCTCACCATCCAAACAGGGTATTGGTTACTATGGCTACACCTTC
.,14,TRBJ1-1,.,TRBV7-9,CASSSRTDNTEAFF,TGTGCCAGCAGCTCCAGGACAGATAACACTGAAGCTTTCTTT
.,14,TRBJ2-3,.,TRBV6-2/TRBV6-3,CASSSGHSADTQYF,TGTGCCAGCAGTTCGGGTCATTCTGCAGATACGCAGTATTTT
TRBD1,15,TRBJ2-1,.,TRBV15,CATSGGAGGYNEQFF,TGTGCCACCAGCGGGGGTGCAGGGGGCTACAATGAGCAGTTCTTC
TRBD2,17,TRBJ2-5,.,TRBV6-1,CASSEDFSGPAQETQYF,TGTGCCAGCAGTGAAGACTTTAGCGGGCCGGCCCAAGAGACCCAGTACTTC